These 17 T cell receptor beta chains came from one sample sequenced in a study of CD8+ T cells in alopecia areata. Sequencing used cDNA as its template, made by extracting RNA and reverse transcribing it. Profiled with immunoSEQ multiplex PCR; TCRdb holds only in-frame clones, not every one. Among 64,000 or so clones listed, around 42% were seen once. Treatment meaning: oral pan-JAK inhibitor, 5-10 mg twice daily. The source was CD8+ T cells sorted from blood, collected between weeks 36 and 40, from a patient treated with tofacitinib. Every receptor here comes from a human donor with alopecia areata.

J is TRBJ2-1 and V is TRBV30; no clear D gene. Trimming pared 3 bases from V and 0 bases from J, leaving 15 bases between. The length of the CDR3 is 16 residues. CDR1 and CDR2 from the germline V gene are GTSNPN and SVGIG (reference sequence). This CDR3 reads CAWSGLALSSYNEQFF. CDR3 in DNA: TGTGCCTGGAGCGGCCTCGCTTTGAGCTCCTACAATGAGCAGTTCTTC.

As to this clone: The germline gene is not matched at one end of the junction; a read error may be the cause. The V gene is TRBV13, the J gene TRBJ2-3, with D perhaps being TRBD1 or TRBD2 (5 bases each). The CDR3 is 14 residues long. Per the germline V gene, CDR1 is PRHDT and CDR2 is FYEKMQ (reference sequence). In nucleotides, the CDR3 is TGTGCCAGCAGCGTAGGGGACAGCACAGATACGCAGTATTTT. Protein: CASSVGDSTDTQYF.

CDR3 nucleotides: TGTGCCAGCATGGGTGGCGGGGAGCTGTTTTTT. It translates to CASMGGGELFF. The chain has TRBV4-2 and TRBJ2-2; D uncertain. Trimming took 7 bases from V and 7 from J, leaving 7 bases between them. The CDR3 runs to 11 residues. Germline loops: CDR1 LGHNA, CDR2 YNFKEQ.

The chain has TRBV11-2 and TRBJ2-7; D not resolved. The CDR3 totals 14 residues. Germline loops: CDR1 SGHAT, CDR2 FQNNGV. Deletions cut 5 bases from V and 3 bases from J, with 14 bases between. The CDR3 sequence: CASSAPDGNYEQYF. CDR3 coding DNA: TGTGCCAGCAGCGCCCCGGACGGAAACTACGAGCAGTACTTC.

The rearrangement uses TRBV7-3 and TRBJ2-1; 10 bases align to TRBD2. Germline CDR1 reads SGHTA; CDR2 reads FQGTGA. The CDR3 contains 16 residues. The V segment lost 6 bases and the J segment 5 bases; nucleotides outside the gene matches: 10. CDR3 nucleotides: TGTGCCAGCAGTCTAGGAGGACTAGCGGTACACAATGAGCAGTTCTTC. It translates to CASSLGGLAVHNEQFF.

This clone occurred once. V gene TRBV9 combines with J gene TRBJ1-4; the match to TRBD1 covers 9 bases. The CDR3 consists of 13 residues. Germline loops: CDR1 SGDLS, CDR2 YYNGEE. V shed 0 bases, J shed 11 bases, and the junction held 2 bases outside the gene matches. CDR3 sequence reads: CASSVDGTGKLFF. The CDR3 DNA sequence: TGTGCCAGCAGCGTAGACGGGACAGGGAAACTGTTTTTT.

A few counts support this clone. The J gene is TRBJ1-5, the V gene TRBV30; weak D call: TRBD1 (6 bases). In germline, CDR1 is GTSNPN, CDR2 SVGIG (reference sequence). V lost 4 bases to trimming and J lost 3 bases, with 16 bases between them. This CDR3 is 15 amino acids long. The CDR3 protein is CAWNYGTTSNQPQHF. In DNA, the CDR3 is TGTGCCTGGAACTACGGGACAACTTCCAATCAGCCCCAGCATTTT. The full variable domain, completed using reference TRBV30 and TRBJ1-5, is SQTIHQWPATLVQPVGSPLSLECTVEGTSNPNLYWYRQAAGRGLQLLFYSVGIGQISSEVPQNLSASRPQDRQFILSSKKLLLSDSGFYLCAWNYGTTSNQPQHFGDGTRLSIL.

This clone was counted a few times. The V and J genes are TRBV29-1 and TRBJ2-7, with 14 positions matching TRBD2. The V segment lost 2 bases and the J segment 4 bases; nucleotides outside the gene matches: 4. The CDR3 consists of 15 residues. Germline assignment: CDR1 SQVTM and CDR2 ANQGSEA. As DNA, the CDR3 is TGCAGCGTTGAACAGACTAGCGGGAGGGAGTACGAGCAGTACTTC. It codes for CSVEQTSGREYEQYF.

This clone was observed a handful of times. The chain has TRBV7-9 and TRBJ1-4; the D is unclear. Trimming removed 1 base at V and 0 bases at J, with 3 bases between. The CDR3 sequence is 14 residues long. Per the germline V gene, CDR1 is SEHNR and CDR2 is FQNEAQ (reference sequence). The CDR3 region is CASSLVSTNEKLFF. The DNA of the CDR3 is TGTGCCAGCAGCTTAGTTTCAACTAATGAAAAACTGTTTTTT.

In its sample, this clone was seen once. One junction end disagrees with the germline gene, perhaps due to a read error. This chain connects TRBV11-2 to TRBJ2-3; weak D call: TRBD2 (5 bases). Germline loops: CDR1 SGHAT, CDR2 FQNNGV. This CDR3 contains 13 residues. CDR3 region: CASSQDSSGTQYF. The CDR3 nucleotides are TGCGCCAGCAGCCAAGATAGTTCGGGAACGCAGTATTTT.

The CDR3 loop is CATSRDRTPHEQFF. The DNA of the CDR3 is TGTGCCACCAGCAGAGATAGGACCCCACACGAGCAGTTCTTC. The V and J genes are TRBV15 and TRBJ2-1, with D uncertain. V was cut by 0 bases and J by 10 bases, with 13 bases left in between. CDR1 and CDR2 (germline): LNHNV, YYDKDF (reference sequence). This CDR3 has 14 residues.

The count of this clone is one. The chain carries TRBV7-9 and TRBJ2-6; D possibly corresponds to TRBD2 (6 bases). The germline V gene has CDR1 SEHNR and CDR2 FQNEAQ (reference sequence). Between the trimmed V and J ends, which lost 5 bases and 1 base, there was a span of 9 bases. The CDR3 is 15 amino acids. The CDR3 is CASSGGLSGANVLTF. As DNA, the CDR3 is TGTGCCAGCAGCGGAGGGTTGTCTGGGGCCAACGTCCTGACTTTC.

This clone was detected a few times. V gene TRBV25-1 combines with J gene TRBJ2-6; 9 bases are a match to TRBD1. In germline, CDR1 is MGHDK, CDR2 SYGVNS. This CDR3 region has 16 residues. After removal of 4 bases from V and 2 bases from J, the junction contained 3 bases not matched to a gene. CDR3 residues: CASSGTGGAGANVLTF. The CDR3 DNA sequence: TGTGCCAGCAGTGGTACAGGGGGCGCTGGGGCCAACGTCCTGACTTTC.

The chain is built from TRBV28 and TRBJ1-1, with D unclear. From germline, CDR1 is MDHEN and CDR2 SYDVKM. The CDR3 runs 10 residues. V was cut by 8 bases and J by 0 bases, with 1 base left in between. The CDR3 protein is CASLNTEAFF. For the CDR3, the DNA is TGTGCCAGCTTGAACACTGAAGCTTTCTTT.

The chain has TRBV27 and TRBJ1-2; D call uncertain. The length of the CDR3 is 13 residues. V was cut by 3 bases and J by 1 base, with 6 bases left in between. Germline V gene lookup returns CDR1 MNHEY and CDR2 SMNVEV (reference sequence). The DNA for the CDR3 is TGTGCCAGCAGTTTTGGGCGTAACTATGGCTACACCTTC. It specifies CASSFGRNYGYTF.

This clone was observed a single time. As DNA, the CDR3 is TGTGCCAGCAGCTTAGAGTGGTTAACATACAATGAGCAGTTCTTC. This codes for CASSLEWLTYNEQFF. This chain joins TRBV7-8 and TRBJ2-1; D not certain. This CDR3 contains 15 residues. CDR1 is SGHVS, CDR2 FQNEAQ, per germline. Trimming shortened V by 1 base and J by 4 bases, and 11 bases separated the two germline ends.

This clone showed up just a few times. The rearrangement joins TRBV29-1 to TRBJ2-7; a possible D gene is TRBD2 (5 bases). In germline, CDR1 is SQVTM, CDR2 ANQGSEA. The V gene lost 6 bases and the J gene lost 3 bases, with 9 bases spanning the gap. CDR3 size: 11 residues. Written as DNA, the CDR3 is TGCAGCGTCCTCCGGGGCTACGAGCAGTACTTC. This codes for CSVLRGYEQYF.